Presented here are 18 T cell receptor beta chains from one specimen sequenced in a study of patients and donors after allogeneic stem cell transplantation. One entry per CDR3 protein, called by TCRdb with MiXCR from the RT-PCR reads. The repertoire holds 150,000 or so distinct CDR3 sequences, 24% seen once, with roughly 26% in the top ten. Sequencing used blood, either unsorted or a sorted T cell fraction (not recorded which). Every receptor here comes from a human donor who was either an allogeneic HSCT recipient or a stem cell or donor lymphocyte infusion donor (not recorded which). It is not recorded whose cells these are; they may come from a transplant donor.

The chain is built from TRBV4-3 and TRBJ1-4, with D maybe TRBD1 (6 bases). The length of the CDR3 is 16 residues. V was pared by 0 bases and J by 6 bases, with 14 bases between. In germline, CDR1 is LGHNA, CDR2 YSLEER. The DNA of the CDR3 is TGCGCCAGCAGCCAAGATCAGATACAGGGATATGAAAAACTGTTTTTT. It encodes CASSQDQIQGYEKLFF.

In its sample, this clonotype was seen a few times. The chain is built from TRBV20-1 and TRBJ1-2; D is possibly TRBD1 (5 bases). The ends were cut back, 5 bases at V and 8 bases at J, with 21 bases in the middle. Germline CDR1 and CDR2: DFQATT and SNEGSKA (reference sequence). CDR3 size: 14 residues. CDR3 amino acids: CSAQKRRGAEGYTF. CDR3 in DNA: TGCAGTGCTCAAAAGCGTAGAGGGGCTGAGGGCTACACCTTC.

This clonotype has only one observation. This chain links TRBV7-9 with TRBJ1-4; D not resolved. Germline values: CDR1 SEHNR, CDR2 FQNEAQ (reference sequence). The CDR3 consists of 13 residues. Trimming shortened V by 8 bases and J by 10 bases, and 17 bases separated the two germline ends. The CDR3 spells CASPGPLDGKLFF. The DNA for the CDR3 is TGTGCCAGCCCCGGCCCTCTGGATGGAAAACTGTTTTTT.

This clonotype was observed a handful of times. V usage is TRBV5-1 and J usage is TRBJ2-2; D unclear. Germline V gene data show CDR1 as SGHRS and CDR2 as YFSETQ. The CDR3 covers 15 residues. Trimming took 0 bases from V and 0 from J, leaving 6 bases between them. The CDR3 bases are TGCGCCAGCAGCTTGGTTCACGCGAACACCGGGGAGCTGTTTTTT. This codes for CASSLVHANTGELFF.

The chain carries TRBV7-3 and TRBJ2-5, with TRBD1 matching 9 bases. Germline V gives CDR1 SGHTA, CDR2 FQGTGA. The V gene end was trimmed by 2 bases and the J gene end by 5 bases; junction bases not matched to a gene: 15. The CDR3 runs to 18 residues. Written as DNA, the CDR3 is TGTGCCAGCAGCTTATATCCCGCGGGACAGGGTAACGGGGAGACCCAGTACTTC. It encodes CASSLYPAGQGNGETQYF.

A few counts support this clonotype. The CDR3 loop is CASSLSHRLDTQYF. CDR3 DNA sequence: TGTGCCAGCAGCTTGAGCCACCGCTTAGATACGCAGTATTTT. This sequence joins TRBV5-6 and TRBJ2-3, with D uncertain. Germline values: CDR1 SGHDT, CDR2 YYEEEE. Trimming stripped 1 base from V and 5 bases from J, with 11 bases between. The CDR3 loop spans 14 amino acids.

This clonotype was recorded many times. V gene TRBV29-1 combines with J gene TRBJ1-1; D not certain. Germline V gene lookup returns CDR1 SQVTM and CDR2 ANQGSEA. CDR3 length: 11 residues. Between the trimmed V and J ends, which lost 6 bases and 3 bases, there was a span of 8 bases. CDR3 DNA sequence: TGCAGCGTCCGTAGGTACACTGAAGCTTTCTTT. This sequence encodes CSVRRYTEAFF.

In this sample, this clonotype turned up a few times. V gene TRBV12-3 or TRBV12-4 combines with J gene TRBJ2-7; TRBD1 matches 8 bases. The length of the CDR3 is 13 residues. J gave up 5 bases and V 6 bases, and 6 bases lay outside the gene matches. DNA for the CDR3: TGTGCCAGCAGCAGACAGGGGTACGACGAGCAGTACTTC. Its translation: CASSRQGYDEQYF.

This clonotype occurred a few times. The chain joins TRBV20-1 to TRBJ1-2, with 9 bases lining up with TRBD1. V gave up 3 bases and J gave up 8 bases; unmatched junction bases: 16. Germline lookup yields CDR1 DFQATT and CDR2 SNEGSKA (reference sequence). CDR3 length: 16 amino acids. In DNA form, the CDR3 reads TGCAGTGCTAGGAACGCACAGGGGGCGTCGAGGAGGGGCTACACCTTC. Translated: CSARNAQGASRRGYTF.

Regarding this clonotype: A much larger clone differs from this one at a single base, so this may be a read error. The gene calls are TRBV7-2 and TRBJ1-2, with D hard to call. This CDR3 is 12 amino acids long. Germline V gene data show CDR1 as SGHTA and CDR2 as FQGNSA. CDR3 loop: CASSLGEYAYTF. DNA of the CDR3: TGTGCCAGCAGCTTAGGGGAATATGCCTACACCTTC.

This clonotype has a count of ten or more. The V gene is TRBV6-2 or TRBV6-3, the J gene TRBJ1-1; 7 nucleotides line up with TRBD1. The CDR3 extends over 16 amino acids. CDR1 and CDR2 (germline): MNHEY, SVGEGT. After removal of 1 base from V and 1 base from J, the junction contained 6 bases not matched to a gene. CDR3 nucleotides: TGTGCCAGCAGTTACTTCCGACAGGGAAAGAACACTGAAGCTTTCTTT. Residues: CASSYFRQGKNTEAFF.

The sample holds a few counts of this clonotype. CDR3 DNA: TGCAGTGGGCTAGCGGGAGATGGCACAGATACGCAGTATTTT. This translates into CSGLAGDGTDTQYF. The V and J genes are TRBV20-1 and TRBJ2-3; 10 nucleotides align to TRBD2. The CDR3 totals 14 residues. V gave up 7 bases and J gave up 1 base; unmatched junction bases: 5. Looked up from germline, CDR1 is DFQATT and CDR2 is SNEGSKA (reference sequence).

This clonotype appeared a few times. CDR3 nucleotide sequence: TGTGCCAGCAGCCCAAGGGCGAGGGACTCGAATGAAAAACTGTTTTTT. Protein: CASSPRARDSNEKLFF. This rearrangement joins TRBV5-6 to TRBJ1-4, with D perhaps TRBD1 (5 bases). Trimming cost V 4 bases and J 5 bases, with 18 bases left between them. Germline assignment: CDR1 SGHDT and CDR2 YYEEEE. The CDR3 loop spans 16 amino acids.

This clonotype was observed a few times. For the CDR3, the DNA is TGTGCCAGCAGCCTTGCCGGGACAGGGGGCGCAGGTACCTATGGCTACACCTTC. Amino acid sequence: CASSLAGTGGAGTYGYTF. The chain has TRBV21-1 and TRBJ1-2; whether TRBD1, the table's D call, matches the DNA was not checked. TRBV21-1 is assigned pseudogene status. The CDR3 is made up of 18 amino acids.

V and J are TRBV27 and TRBJ2-3; TRBD2 aligns across 7 bases. The CDR3 is 15 amino acids. CDR1 and CDR2 from the germline V gene are MNHEY and SMNVEV (reference sequence). With 7 bases clipped from V and 1 base from J, the junction kept 8 bases outside the gene matches. CDR3 DNA sequence: TGTGCCAGCAAAGCGGGGTCGGGACGCACAGATACGCAGTATTTT. Translation: CASKAGSGRTDTQYF.

The chain uses TRBV3-1 and TRBJ1-1, with no clear D. V lost 1 base and J lost 5, with 11 bases in between. Germline assignment: CDR1 LGHDT and CDR2 YNNKEL (reference sequence). The CDR3 is 14 amino acids. This CDR3 reads CASSQGRARTEAFF. The CDR3 DNA reads as TGTGCCAGCAGCCAAGGGCGGGCAAGAACTGAAGCTTTCTTT. The full variable domain, in which reference TRBV3-1 and TRBJ1-1 provide the parts outside the CDR3, is DTAVSQTPKYLVTQMGNDKSIKCEQNLGHDTMYWYKQDSKKFLKIMFSYNNKELIINETVPNRFSPKSPDKAHLNLHINSLELGDSAVYFCASSQGRARTEAFFGQGTRLTVV.

The V call is TRBV7-9, the J call TRBJ1-2; D perhaps matches TRBD1 (5 bases). Deletions cut 1 base from V and 3 bases from J, with 15 bases between. The CDR3 runs 16 residues. Germline assignment: CDR1 SEHNR and CDR2 FQNEAQ (reference sequence). CDR3 in amino acids: CASSLGSSGAHYGYTF. CDR3 DNA sequence: TGTGCCAGCAGCTTAGGATCGTCTGGGGCCCACTATGGCTACACCTTC.

The chain links TRBV24-1 to TRBJ2-2; tentatively, D is TRBD2 (5 bases). V shed 1 base and J shed 5 bases, with 7 bases lying between them. CDR3 size: 14 residues. Germline CDR1 is KGHDR and CDR2 is SFDVKD. This CDR3 reads CATSDFRGTGELFF. The CDR3, as DNA: TGTGCCACCAGTGATTTTCGGGGTACCGGGGAGCTGTTTTTT.